A single sample gave rise to the 10 T cell receptor beta chains below, sequenced in a study of blood T cell repertoires in COVID-19. TCRdb's copy holds only in-frame clones and misses some; the assay was immunoSEQ multiplex PCR. The table has fewer than 350,000 clones, around nine tenths seen once; the top ten hold around 5.8%. Sequenced sample: PBMCs or T cells enriched from blood (not recorded which). These receptors were obtained from a middle-aged woman who had recovered from COVID-19.

The chain carries TRBV20-1 and TRBJ1-2, with TRBD1 as a possible D gene (5 bases). V lost 3 bases to trimming and J lost 2 bases, with 10 bases between them. Germline CDR1 is DFQATT and CDR2 is SNEGSKA (reference sequence). The CDR3 has 13 residues. The CDR3 reads CSASNRPNYGYTF. The DNA of the CDR3 is TGCAGTGCTAGTAACAGGCCCAACTATGGCTACACCTTC.

V usage is TRBV7-3 and J usage is TRBJ2-2; no clear D gene. The germline V gene encodes CDR1 SGHTA and CDR2 FQGTGA. With 8 bases removed from V and 2 bases from J, the gap between germline ends came to 15 bases. The CDR3 covers 15 residues. The CDR3 DNA sequence: TGTGCCAGCGACCGAAGAGGTAGAAACACCGGGGAGCTGTTTTTT. Translated: CASDRRGRNTGELFF. The full variable domain, with the rest looked up from reference TRBV7-3 and TRBJ2-2, is GAGVSQTPSNKVTEKGKYVELRCDPISGHTALYWYRQSLGQGPEFLIYFQGTGAADDSGLPNDRFFAVRPEGSVSTLKIQRTERGDSAVYLCASDRRGRNTGELFFGEGSRLTVL.

This chain links TRBV29-1 with TRBJ1-1; D gene unclear. Trimming took 7 bases from V and 0 from J, leaving 9 bases between them. The CDR3 is 12 residues long. Germline-derived CDR1 and CDR2 are SQVTM and ANQGSEA. CDR3 sequence (DNA): TGCAGCGGGGGTCAGATGAACACTGAAGCTTTCTTT. This sequence encodes CSGGQMNTEAFF.

This clone has just one count. The CDR3 sequence is CASSSHTGGGTEAFF. For the CDR3, the DNA is TGTGCCAGCAGCTCCCATACAGGGGGTGGCACTGAAGCTTTCTTT. This sequence joins TRBV28 and TRBJ1-1; 8 nucleotides agree with TRBD1. The length of the CDR3 is 15 residues. The V and J ends lost 6 bases and 4 bases, in that order; junction bases with no gene match: 10. Germline assignment: CDR1 MDHEN and CDR2 SYDVKM.

This sequence joins TRBV7-3 and TRBJ2-3, with D perhaps TRBD2 (5 bases). Trimming took 0 bases from V and 0 from J, leaving 7 bases between them. The CDR3 is 15 amino acids. From germline, CDR1 is SGHTA and CDR2 FQGTGA. The CDR3 coding sequence is TGTGCCAGCAGCTTAACGCGGACTAGCACAGATACGCAGTATTTT. Protein sequence: CASSLTRTSTDTQYF.

This clone came up many times. This chain joins TRBV7-9 and TRBJ2-5, with a tentative D call TRBD1 (6 bases). Germline CDR1 SEHNR, CDR2 FQNEAQ (reference sequence). The V and J ends lost 5 bases and 1 base respectively, with 17 bases between them. The CDR3 runs to 16 residues. CDR3 in amino acids: CASSLRQGTTQETQYF. CDR3 DNA sequence: TGTGCCAGCAGCCTGCGGCAGGGGACCACCCAAGAGACCCAGTACTTC.

This clone was detected only a few times. The chain joins TRBV7-3 to TRBJ2-1, with 8 bases matching TRBD2. This CDR3 is 13 amino acids long. V dropped 1 base and J dropped 9; count of bases not matched to a gene: 2. From germline, CDR1 is SGHTA and CDR2 FQGTGA. As DNA, the CDR3 is TGTGCCAGCAGCTTAAATGCGGGAGGTGAGCAGTTCTTC. Translating it yields CASSLNAGGEQFF.

This clone has just a few counts. Other nucleotide sequences in the sample specify the same CDR3. CDR3 sequence (DNA): TGTGCCAGTAGTATAGGTAGGGGGAACACTGAAGCTTTCTTT. It is translated as CASSIGRGNTEAFF. The V and J genes are TRBV19 and TRBJ1-1, with a tentative D call TRBD1 (5 bases). The CDR3 has 14 amino acids. The germline V gene encodes CDR1 LNHDA and CDR2 SQIVND (reference sequence). With 1 base removed from V and 1 base from J, the gap between germline ends came to 7 bases.

This clone was observed a handful of times. V is TRBV18 and J is TRBJ1-5; 8 bases line up with TRBD1. CDR1 and CDR2 (germline): KGHSH, LQKENI. V trimming: 6 bases; J trimming: 0 bases; junction bases outside the gene matches: 4. This CDR3 spans 15 amino acids. CDR3: CASSPDRGSNQPQHF. The DNA of the CDR3 is TGTGCCAGCTCCCCCGACAGGGGTAGCAATCAGCCCCAGCATTTT. The full variable domain, completed using reference TRBV18 and TRBJ1-5, is NAGVMQNPRHLVRRRGQEARLRCSPMKGHSHVYWYRQLPEEGLKFMVYLQKENIIDESGMPKERFSAEFPKEGPSILRIQQVVRGDSAAYFCASSPDRGSNQPQHFGDGTRLSIL.

The chain uses TRBV28 and TRBJ2-5; weak D call: TRBD2 (5 bases). CDR3 length equals 17 residues. V was shortened by 6 bases and J by 0 bases, with 20 bases between the two germline ends. Germline CDR1 MDHEN, CDR2 SYDVKM. The CDR3 reads CASRTMPRGADQETQYF. CDR3 DNA sequence: TGTGCCAGCAGAACAATGCCCCGGGGAGCAGACCAAGAGACCCAGTACTTC. The full variable domain, completed using reference TRBV28 and TRBJ2-5, is DVKVTQSSRYLVKRTGEKVFLECVQDMDHENMFWYRQDPGLGLRLIYFSYDVKMKEKGDIPEGYSVSREKKERFSLILESASTNQTSMYLCASRTMPRGADQETQYFGPGTRLLVL.